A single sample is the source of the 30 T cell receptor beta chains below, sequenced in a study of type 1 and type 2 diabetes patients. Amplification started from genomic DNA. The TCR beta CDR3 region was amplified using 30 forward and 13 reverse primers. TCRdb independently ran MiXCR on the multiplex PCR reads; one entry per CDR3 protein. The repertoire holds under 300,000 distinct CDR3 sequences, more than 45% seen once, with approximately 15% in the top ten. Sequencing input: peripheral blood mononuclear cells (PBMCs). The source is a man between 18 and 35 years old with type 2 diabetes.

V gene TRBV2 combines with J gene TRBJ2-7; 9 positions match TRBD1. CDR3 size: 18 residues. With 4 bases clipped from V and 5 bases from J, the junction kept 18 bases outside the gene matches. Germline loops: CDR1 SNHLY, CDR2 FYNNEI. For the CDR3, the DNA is TGTGCCAGCAGTGTTAACGCCGTGGATGACAGGGGGACCGACGAGCAGTACTTC. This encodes CASSVNAVDDRGTDEQYF.

CDR3 sequence: CSGGLAGPYQETQYF. The CDR3 DNA reads TGCAGCGGGGGACTAGCGGGGCCGTACCAAGAGACCCAGTACTTC. The genes are TRBV29-1 and TRBJ2-5; 13 bases map to TRBD2. The trim removed 7 bases at V and 0 bases at J, leaving 5 bases unmatched. The germline V gene has CDR1 SQVTM and CDR2 ANQGSEA. The CDR3 has 15 amino acids.

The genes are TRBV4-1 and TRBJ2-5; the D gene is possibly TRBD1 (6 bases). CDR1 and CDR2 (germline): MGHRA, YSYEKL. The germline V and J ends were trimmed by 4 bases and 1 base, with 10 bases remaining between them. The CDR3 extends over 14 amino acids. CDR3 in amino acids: CASSPRDIQETQYF. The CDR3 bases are TGCGCCAGCAGCCCGAGGGACATCCAAGAGACCCAGTACTTC.

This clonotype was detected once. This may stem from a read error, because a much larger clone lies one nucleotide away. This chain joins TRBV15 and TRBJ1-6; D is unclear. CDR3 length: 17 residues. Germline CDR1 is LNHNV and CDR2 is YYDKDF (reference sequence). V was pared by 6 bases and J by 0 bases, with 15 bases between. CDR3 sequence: CATRRTAESSYNSPLHF. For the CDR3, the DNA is TGTGCCACCAGGCGTACGGCGGAGAGCTCCTATAATTCACCCCTCCACTTT.

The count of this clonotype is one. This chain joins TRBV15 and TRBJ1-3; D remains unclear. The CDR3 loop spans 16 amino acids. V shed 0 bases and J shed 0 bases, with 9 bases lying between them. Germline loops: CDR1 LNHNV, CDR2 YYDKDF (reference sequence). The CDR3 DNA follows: TGTGCCACCAGCAGAGACCCCGGACTCTCTGGAAACACCATATATTTT. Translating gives CATSRDPGLSGNTIYF.

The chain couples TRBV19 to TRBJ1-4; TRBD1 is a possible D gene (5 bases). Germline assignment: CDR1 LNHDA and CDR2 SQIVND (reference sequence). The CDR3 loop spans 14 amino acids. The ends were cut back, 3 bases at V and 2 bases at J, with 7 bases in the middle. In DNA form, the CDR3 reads TGTGCCAGTAGTATGAAGGGGACTAATGAAAAACTGTTTTTT. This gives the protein CASSMKGTNEKLFF.

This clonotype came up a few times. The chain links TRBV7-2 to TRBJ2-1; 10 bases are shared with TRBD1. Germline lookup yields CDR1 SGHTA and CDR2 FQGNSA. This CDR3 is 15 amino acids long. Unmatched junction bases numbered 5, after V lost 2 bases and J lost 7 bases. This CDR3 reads CASSLRDRGLNEQFF. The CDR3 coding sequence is TGTGCCAGCAGCTTAAGGGACAGGGGATTAAATGAGCAGTTCTTC.

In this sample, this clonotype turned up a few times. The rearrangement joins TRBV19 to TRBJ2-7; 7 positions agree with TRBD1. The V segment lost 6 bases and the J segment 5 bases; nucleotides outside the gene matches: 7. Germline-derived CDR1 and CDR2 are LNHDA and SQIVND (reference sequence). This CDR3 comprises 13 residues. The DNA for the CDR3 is TGTGCCAGTAGGGCAACAGGGGACAACGAGCAGTACTTC. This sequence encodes CASRATGDNEQYF. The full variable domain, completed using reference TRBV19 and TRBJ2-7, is DGGITQSPKYLFRKEGQNVTLSCEQNLNHDAMYWYRQDPGQGLRLIYYSQIVNDFQKGDIAEGYSVSREKKESFPLTVTSAQKNPTAFYLCASRATGDNEQYFGPGTRLTVT.

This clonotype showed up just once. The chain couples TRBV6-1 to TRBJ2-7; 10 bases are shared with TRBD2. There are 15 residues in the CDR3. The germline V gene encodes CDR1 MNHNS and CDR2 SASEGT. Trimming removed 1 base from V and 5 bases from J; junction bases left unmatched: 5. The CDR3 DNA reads TGTGCCAGCAGTGAAGGACTAGCGGGTTCACACGAGCAGTACTTC. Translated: CASSEGLAGSHEQYF.

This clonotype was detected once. The CDR3 protein is CASSLRQDLNTEAFF. The CDR3 coding sequence is TGTGCCAGCAGCCTTAGACAGGATTTGAACACTGAAGCTTTCTTT. This chain uses TRBV13 with TRBJ1-1; D is possibly TRBD1 (6 bases). CDR1 and CDR2 from the germline V gene are PRHDT and FYEKMQ (reference sequence). V lost 5 bases to trimming and J lost 0 bases, with 13 bases between them. The length of the CDR3 is 15 residues.

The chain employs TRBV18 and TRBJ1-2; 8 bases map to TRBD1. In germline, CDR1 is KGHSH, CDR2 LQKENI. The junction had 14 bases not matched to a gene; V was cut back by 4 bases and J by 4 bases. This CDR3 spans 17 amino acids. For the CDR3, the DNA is TGTGCCAGCTCACTAACAAAAATAATCGGGACAGGCTATGGCTACACCTTC. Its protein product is CASSLTKIIGTGYGYTF.

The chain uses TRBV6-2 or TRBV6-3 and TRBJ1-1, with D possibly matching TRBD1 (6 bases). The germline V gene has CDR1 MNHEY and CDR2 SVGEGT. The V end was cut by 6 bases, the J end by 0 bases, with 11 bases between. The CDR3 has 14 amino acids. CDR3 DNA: TGTGCCAGCAGGGGATGGACAGTGAACACTGAAGCTTTCTTT. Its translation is CASRGWTVNTEAFF.

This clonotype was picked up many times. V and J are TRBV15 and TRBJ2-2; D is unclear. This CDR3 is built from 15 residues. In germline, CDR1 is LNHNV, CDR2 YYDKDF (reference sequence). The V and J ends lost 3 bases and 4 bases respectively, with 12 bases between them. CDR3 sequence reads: CATSSENPRTGELFF. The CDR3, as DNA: TGTGCCACCAGCAGTGAAAACCCTCGCACCGGGGAGCTGTTTTTT.

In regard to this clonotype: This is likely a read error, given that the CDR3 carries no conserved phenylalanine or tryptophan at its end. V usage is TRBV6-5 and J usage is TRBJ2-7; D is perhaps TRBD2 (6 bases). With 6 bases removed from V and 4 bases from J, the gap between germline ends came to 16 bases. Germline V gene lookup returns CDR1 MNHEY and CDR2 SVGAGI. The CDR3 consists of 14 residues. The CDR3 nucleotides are TGTGCCAGCAGCCTGGGAGGATCCTTTTACGAGCAGTACCTC. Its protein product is CASSLGGSFYEQYL.

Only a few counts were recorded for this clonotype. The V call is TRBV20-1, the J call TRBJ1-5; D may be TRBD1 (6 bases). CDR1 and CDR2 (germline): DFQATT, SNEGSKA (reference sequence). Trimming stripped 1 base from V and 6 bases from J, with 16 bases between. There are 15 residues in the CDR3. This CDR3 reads CSARAGKGGGQPQHF. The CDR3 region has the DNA TGCAGTGCTAGAGCGGGGAAAGGGGGAGGTCAGCCCCAGCATTTT.

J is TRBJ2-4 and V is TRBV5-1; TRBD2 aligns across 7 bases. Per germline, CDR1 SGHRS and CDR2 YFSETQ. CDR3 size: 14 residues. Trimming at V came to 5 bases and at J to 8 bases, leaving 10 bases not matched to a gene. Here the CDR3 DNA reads TGCGCCAGCAGTCTTATTACTAGCGAGGACATTCAGTACTTC. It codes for CASSLITSEDIQYF.

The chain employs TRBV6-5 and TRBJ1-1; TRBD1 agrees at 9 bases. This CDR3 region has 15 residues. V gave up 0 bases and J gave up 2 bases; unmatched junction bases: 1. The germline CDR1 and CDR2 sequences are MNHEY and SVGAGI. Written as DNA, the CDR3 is TGTGCCAGCAGTTACTCGGACAGGGGAAACACTGAAGCTTTCTTT. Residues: CASSYSDRGNTEAFF.

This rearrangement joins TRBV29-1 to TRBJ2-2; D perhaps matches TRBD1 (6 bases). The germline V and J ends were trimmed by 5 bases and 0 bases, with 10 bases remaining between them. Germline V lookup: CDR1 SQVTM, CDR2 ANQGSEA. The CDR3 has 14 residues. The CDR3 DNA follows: TGCAGCGTTTCCAGGGGCCCGAACACCGGGGAGCTGTTTTTT. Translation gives CSVSRGPNTGELFF.

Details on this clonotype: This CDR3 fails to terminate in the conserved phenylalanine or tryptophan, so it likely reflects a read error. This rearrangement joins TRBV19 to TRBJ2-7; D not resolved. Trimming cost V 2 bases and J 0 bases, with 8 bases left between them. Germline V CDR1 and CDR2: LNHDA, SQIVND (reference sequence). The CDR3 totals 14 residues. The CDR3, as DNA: TGTGCCAGTAGTATAAGGGCCGCCTCCTACGAGCAGTACTTA. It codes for CASSIRAASYEQYL.

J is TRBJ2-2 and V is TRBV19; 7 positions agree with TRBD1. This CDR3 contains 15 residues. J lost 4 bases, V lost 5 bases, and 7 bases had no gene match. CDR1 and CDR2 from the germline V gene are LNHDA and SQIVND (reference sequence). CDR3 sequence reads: CASSARDRSTGELFF. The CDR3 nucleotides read TGTGCCAGTAGTGCTCGGGACAGATCCACCGGGGAGCTGTTTTTT.

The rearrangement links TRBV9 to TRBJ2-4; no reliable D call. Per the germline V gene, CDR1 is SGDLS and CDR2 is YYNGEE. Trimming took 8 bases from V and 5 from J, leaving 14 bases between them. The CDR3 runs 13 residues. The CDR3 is CASSIDPQNIQYF. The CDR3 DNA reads TGTGCCAGTAGTATAGATCCCCAAAACATTCAGTACTTC.

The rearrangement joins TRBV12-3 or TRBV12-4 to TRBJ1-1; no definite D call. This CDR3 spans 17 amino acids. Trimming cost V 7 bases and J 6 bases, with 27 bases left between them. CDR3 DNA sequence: TGTGCCAGCACCCCCCAAAACCGACTAGAGGGAATGTCTGAAGCTTTCTTT. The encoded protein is CASTPQNRLEGMSEAFF.

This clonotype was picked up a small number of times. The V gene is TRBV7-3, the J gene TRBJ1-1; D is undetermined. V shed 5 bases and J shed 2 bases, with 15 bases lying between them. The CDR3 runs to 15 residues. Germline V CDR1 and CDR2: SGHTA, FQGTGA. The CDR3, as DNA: TGTGCCAGCAGCCTCACGGCGGGCGACAACACTGAAGCTTTCTTT. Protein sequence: CASSLTAGDNTEAFF.

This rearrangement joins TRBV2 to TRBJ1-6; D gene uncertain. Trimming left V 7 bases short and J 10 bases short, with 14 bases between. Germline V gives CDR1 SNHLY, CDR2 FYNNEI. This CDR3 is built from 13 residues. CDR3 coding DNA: TGTGCCAGCACGCCGGGAATCTCCTCACCCCTCCACTTT. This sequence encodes CASTPGISSPLHF.

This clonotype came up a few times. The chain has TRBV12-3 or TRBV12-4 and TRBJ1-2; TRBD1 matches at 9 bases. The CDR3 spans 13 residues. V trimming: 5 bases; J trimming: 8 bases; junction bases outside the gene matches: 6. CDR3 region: CASSLGQGNGYTF. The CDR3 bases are TGTGCCAGCAGTCTGGGACAGGGTAACGGCTACACCTTC.

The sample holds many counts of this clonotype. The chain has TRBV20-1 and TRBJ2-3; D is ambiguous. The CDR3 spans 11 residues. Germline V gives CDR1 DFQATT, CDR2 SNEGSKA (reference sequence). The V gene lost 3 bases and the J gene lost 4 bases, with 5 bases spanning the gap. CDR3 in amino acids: CSASLPDTQYF. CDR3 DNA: TGCAGTGCTAGCCTACCAGATACGCAGTATTTT.

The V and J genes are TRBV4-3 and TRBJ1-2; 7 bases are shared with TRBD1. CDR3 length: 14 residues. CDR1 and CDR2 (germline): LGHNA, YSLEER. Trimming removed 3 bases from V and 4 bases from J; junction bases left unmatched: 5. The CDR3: CASSQDRDSYGYTF. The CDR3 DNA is TGCGCCAGCAGCCAGGACCGGGACAGCTATGGCTACACCTTC.

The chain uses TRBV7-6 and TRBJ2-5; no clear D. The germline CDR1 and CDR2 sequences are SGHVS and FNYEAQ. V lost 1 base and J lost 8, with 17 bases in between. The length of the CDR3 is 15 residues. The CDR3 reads CASSLVQEPGGTQYF. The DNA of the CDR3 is TGTGCCAGCAGCTTAGTTCAGGAACCGGGCGGAACCCAGTACTTC. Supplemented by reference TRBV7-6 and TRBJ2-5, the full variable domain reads GAGVSQSPRYKVTKRGQDVALRCDPISGHVSLYWYRQALGQGPEFLTYFNYEAQQDKSGLPNDRFSAERPEGSISTLTIQRTEQRDSAMYRCASSLVQEPGGTQYFGPGTRLLVL.

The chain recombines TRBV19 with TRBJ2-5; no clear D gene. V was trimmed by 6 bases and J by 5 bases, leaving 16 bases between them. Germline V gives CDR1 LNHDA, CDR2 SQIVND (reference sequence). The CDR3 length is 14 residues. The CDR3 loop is CASRGRVVSETQYF. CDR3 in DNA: TGTGCCAGTAGGGGAAGGGTGGTGTCGGAGACCCAGTACTTC.

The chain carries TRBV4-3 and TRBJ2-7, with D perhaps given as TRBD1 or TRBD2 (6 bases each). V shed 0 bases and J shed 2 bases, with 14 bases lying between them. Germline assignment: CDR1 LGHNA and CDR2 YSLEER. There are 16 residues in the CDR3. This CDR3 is CASSQDWSGGAYEQYF. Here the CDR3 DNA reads TGCGCCAGCAGCCAAGATTGGTCCGGGGGCGCCTACGAGCAGTACTTC.